This T cell receptor (beta chain) was sequenced for a study of T cells after yellow fever vaccination. Each CDR3 protein is one row after TCRdb ran MiXCR on the 5' RACE reads. The sample contains 200,000 to 250,000 distinct CDR3 sequences, around 7% of which appear only once. Trimming cost V 3 bases and J 8 bases, with 17 bases left between them. The CDR3 covers 15 residues. Germline CDR1 SEHNR, CDR2 FQNEAQ (reference sequence). The clonotype comes from a man aged 30 to 45 who received the YFV17D yellow fever vaccine. The sample in question was CD4+ T cells sorted from PBMCs, obtained 15 days after the yellow fever booster vaccination. The V and J genes are TRBV7-9 and TRBJ1-3; D possibly corresponds to TRBD1 (5 bases). The CDR3 region has the DNA TGTGCCAGCAGCTTGGACATGGCCGGTCGGGACACCATATATTTT. This gives the protein CASSLDMAGRDTIYF.